Here is one T cell receptor beta chain with its context. The specificity of this receptor is unknown. Base quality data are lacking; no much larger clone is found one base away. This entry belongs to a study of vaccination and CD4 T cells after COVID-19 (dated 2022 in TCRdb). In the study overall: Convalescent patients had a positive SARS-CoV-2 result on nasal swab PCR, and of these patients, several had mild disease and one had severe disease. The convalescent cohort included six males and four females, with two Hispanic individuals, seven Caucasians, two Asians and one multiracial person. Two doses of either the Pfizer-BioNTech BNT162b2 vaccine (n=8) or the Moderna mRNA-1273 vaccine (n=2) were administered to participants. Post-COVID blood samples were collected from convalescent patients a median of around 96 days after diagnosis, with a range of roughly 35 to 170 days. Post-vaccine blood samples were taken a median of approximately 76 days after the second vaccine dose, with a range of 14 to 241 days. Culture stimuli were overlapping spike peptide pools from SARS-CoV-2 and from the common cold coronaviruses HCoV-NL63, HCoV-OC43 and HCoV-229E. In control cultures, a CEFX viral epitope pool was used as positive control, an HIV-1 Nef peptide pool was used as negative control, or no peptide was added. In 10 COVID-19 convalescent patients and several infection-naive healthy vaccine recipients, the spike-specific CD4+ TCR repertoire before mRNA vaccination was compared with the repertoire after mRNA vaccination. The investigation overall reported the following: In convalescent patients, nearly all vaccine-specific clones (304 of 307) were found to be mono-reactive for SARS-CoV-2 spike rather than cross-reactive with common cold coronaviruses. The median count of SARS-CoV-2-reactive clonotypes went up from 20 to 25 after infection to some 38 after vaccination, although the change was not significant. The number of convalescent patients in the study was relatively small, and the study did not examine early timepoints following natural infection. Among the post-vaccine SARS-CoV-2-reactive clones in convalescent patients, a median about 89% showed up only after vaccination, which suggests vaccine-specific priming.

Deletion took 2 bases off V and 6 bases off J, with a span of 16 bases between the germline ends. Looking up the germline V gene yields CDR1 SGHAT and CDR2 FQNNGV. Counted from cysteine to phenylalanine, this CDR3 has 16 amino acids. Only the CDR3 part of the read is kept: 48 bases, read in frame from the first base. Receptor amplification or capture employed PCR. DNA from cultured CD4+ T cells underwent TCR sequencing with the Oncomine TCR Beta short-read assay at the Johns Hopkins FTIC core. The QIAamp micro DNA kit was used to extract genomic DNA from the cultured CD4+ T cells. Oncomine TCR Beta libraries from cultured CD4+ T cells were pooled with unique dual indexes and sequenced on an Illumina iSeq 100. The authors processed their data as follows. Non-productive sequences were filtered out, and CDR3s that did not start with C, did not end with F or W, or were shorter than 7 amino acids were discarded. Antigen-specific clonotypes were identified with the MANAFEST web application by comparing peptide-stimulated wells with reference and other culture wells. For a clone to be called positive, the clone needed an FDR below 0.05, an odds ratio above 5, and a productive frequency above 0.1% in at least two of three replicate wells. Clonotypes that were significantly expanded in both SARS-CoV-2 spike wells and at least one common cold coronavirus spike condition were defined as cross-reactive. Similarity between CDR3 sequences was evaluated in R version 3.6.1 using Levenshtein distances (stringdist) and unrooted phylogenetic trees (ape). TCRdb ran its own pipeline on the public reads, namely fastp trimming at Q25 and MiXCR clone calling, and kept in-frame beta chains. Entries that share a CDR3 protein sequence are merged under the most common genes and DNA. These V and J calls are TCRdb output, not the study's own analysis. The sample table shows over 12,000 distinct CDR3 sequences, and around 60% are seen once. The top ten clonotypes cover 19% of the sample.

In the paper's terms, the treatment or condition label means: approximately 10-day PBMC culture with coronavirus spike peptide pools or control peptides (ViraFEST assay). To expand antigen-specific T cells with peptide pools and then pick out the expanded clonotypes through TCR sequencing, the study relied on the ViraFEST assay. The positive SARS-CoV-2 PCR tests of the convalescent patients were dated from March to December 2020, before the Alpha, Beta and Delta variants emerged in the United States. Each well held around 2 million PBMCs cultured with roughly 10 ug/ml peptide pools in IMDM containing 5% human AB serum and 10 IU/ml IL-2. On days 3 and 7, half of the culture medium was replaced with fresh IL-2-containing medium. After 10 days of culture, CD4+ T cells were isolated by negative selection with the EasySep CD4+ T cell isolation kit. PBMCs were separated from whole blood using Ficoll-Paque Plus gradient centrifugation and then either used fresh or cryopreserved at -140C. Culture conditions were generally each tested in triplicate wells.

The TCR sequence derives from a human donor who had recovered from COVID-19. The rearrangement joined TRBV11-2 to TRBJ2-2; TRBD2 is a possible D gene, resting on 6 matching bases. Input material: CD4+ T cells from blood, cultured in vitro. The DNA reads TGTGCCAGCAGCTTAAGGTCGGGGGAACCGGCCGGGGAGCTGTTTTTT. It encodes CASSLRSGEPAGELFF.